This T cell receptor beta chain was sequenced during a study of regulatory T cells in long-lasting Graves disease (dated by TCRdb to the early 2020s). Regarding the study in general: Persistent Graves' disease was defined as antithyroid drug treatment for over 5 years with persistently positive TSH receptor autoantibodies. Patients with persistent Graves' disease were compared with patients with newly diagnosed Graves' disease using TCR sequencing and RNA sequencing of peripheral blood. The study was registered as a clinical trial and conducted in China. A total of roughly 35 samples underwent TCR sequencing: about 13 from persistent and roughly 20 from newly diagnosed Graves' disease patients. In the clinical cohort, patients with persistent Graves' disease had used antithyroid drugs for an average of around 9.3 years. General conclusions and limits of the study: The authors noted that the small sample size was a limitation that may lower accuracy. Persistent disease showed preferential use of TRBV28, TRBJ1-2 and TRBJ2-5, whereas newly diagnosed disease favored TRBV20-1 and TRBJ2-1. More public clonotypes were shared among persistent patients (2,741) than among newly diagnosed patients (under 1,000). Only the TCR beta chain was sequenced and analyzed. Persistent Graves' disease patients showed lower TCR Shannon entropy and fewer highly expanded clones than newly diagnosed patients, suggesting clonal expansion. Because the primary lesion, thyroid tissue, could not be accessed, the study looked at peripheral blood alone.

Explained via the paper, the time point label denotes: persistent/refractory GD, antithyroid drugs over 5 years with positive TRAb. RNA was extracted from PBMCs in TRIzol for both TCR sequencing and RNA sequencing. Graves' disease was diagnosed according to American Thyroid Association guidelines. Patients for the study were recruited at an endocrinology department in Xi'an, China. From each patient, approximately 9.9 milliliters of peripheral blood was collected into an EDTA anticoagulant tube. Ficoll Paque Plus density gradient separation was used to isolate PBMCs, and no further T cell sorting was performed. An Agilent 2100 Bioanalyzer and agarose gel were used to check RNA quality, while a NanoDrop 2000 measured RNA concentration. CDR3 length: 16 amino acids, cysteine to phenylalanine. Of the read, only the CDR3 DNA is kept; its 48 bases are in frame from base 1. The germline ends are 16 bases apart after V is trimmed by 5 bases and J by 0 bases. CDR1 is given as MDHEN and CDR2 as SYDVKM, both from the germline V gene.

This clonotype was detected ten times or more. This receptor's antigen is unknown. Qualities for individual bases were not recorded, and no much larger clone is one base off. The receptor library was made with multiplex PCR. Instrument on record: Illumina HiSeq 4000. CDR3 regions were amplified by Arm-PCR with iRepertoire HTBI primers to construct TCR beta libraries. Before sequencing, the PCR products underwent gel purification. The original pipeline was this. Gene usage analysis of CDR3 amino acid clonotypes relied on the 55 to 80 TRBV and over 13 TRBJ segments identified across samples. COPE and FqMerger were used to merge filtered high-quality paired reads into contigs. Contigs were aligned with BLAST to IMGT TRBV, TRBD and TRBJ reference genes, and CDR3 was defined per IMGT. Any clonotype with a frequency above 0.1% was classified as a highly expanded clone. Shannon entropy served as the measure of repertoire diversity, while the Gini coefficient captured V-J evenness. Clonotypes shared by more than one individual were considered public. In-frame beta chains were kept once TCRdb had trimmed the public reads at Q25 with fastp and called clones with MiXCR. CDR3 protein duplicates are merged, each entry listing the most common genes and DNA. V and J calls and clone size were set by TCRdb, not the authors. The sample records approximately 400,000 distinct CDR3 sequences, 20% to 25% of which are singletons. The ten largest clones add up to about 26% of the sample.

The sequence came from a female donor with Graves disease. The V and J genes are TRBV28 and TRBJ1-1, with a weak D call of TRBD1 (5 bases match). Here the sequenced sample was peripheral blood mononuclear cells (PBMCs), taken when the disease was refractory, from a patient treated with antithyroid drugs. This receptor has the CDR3 CASSPGTGRVNTEAFF. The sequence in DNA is TGTGCCAGCAGTCCCGGTACGGGCAGGGTGAACACTGAAGCTTTCTTT.